A single sample gave rise to the 2 T cell receptor beta chains below, sequenced in a study of cytomegalovirus exposure and HLA in healthy donors. Primers: 60 Vbeta forward and 13 Jbeta reverse. Method: immunoSEQ multiplex PCR; TCRdb's copy keeps in-frame clones and lacks some. The profile covers 110,000 or so clones, with 82% appearing a single time and about 2.7% taken by the ten largest. Sequencing was done on a sample of PBMCs. These receptors originate from a woman aged 18-35 years in good health and CMV-seronegative.

The CDR3 nucleotides read TGTGCCAGTAGTATCGGGGACAGGGTGTTGGAAGATACGCAGTATTTT. It encodes CASSIGDRVLEDTQYF. This chain joins TRBV19 and TRBJ2-3, with 9 bases that match TRBD1. The CDR3 spans 16 residues. CDR1 is LNHDA and CDR2 is SQIVND in the germline V gene (reference sequence). Trimming cost V 3 bases and J 5 bases; bases outside gene matches: 9.

V is TRBV4-1 and J is TRBJ1-2; possible D gene TRBD1, 6 bases. The V gene lost 0 bases and the J gene lost 14 bases, with 19 bases spanning the gap. The CDR3 totals 14 residues. CDR1 is MGHRA and CDR2 is YSYEKL in the germline V gene. The CDR3 spells CASSQDGTGNLMTF. CDR3 DNA sequence: TGCGCCAGCAGCCAAGATGGTACAGGGAATCTTATGACCTTC.